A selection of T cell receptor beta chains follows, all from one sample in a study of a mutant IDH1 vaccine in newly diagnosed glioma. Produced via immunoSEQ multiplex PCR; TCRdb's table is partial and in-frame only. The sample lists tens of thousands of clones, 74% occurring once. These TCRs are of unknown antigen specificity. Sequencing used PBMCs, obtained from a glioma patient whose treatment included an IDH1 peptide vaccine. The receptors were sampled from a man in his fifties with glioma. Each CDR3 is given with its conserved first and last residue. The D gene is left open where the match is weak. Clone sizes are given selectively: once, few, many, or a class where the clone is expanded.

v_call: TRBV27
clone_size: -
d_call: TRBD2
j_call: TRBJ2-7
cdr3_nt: TGTGCCAGCAGACTAGCGGGGGGCTCCTACGAGCAGTACTTC
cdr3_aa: CASRLAGGSYEQYF

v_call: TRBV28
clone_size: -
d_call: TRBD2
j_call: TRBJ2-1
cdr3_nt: TGTGCCAGCAGGAGGGAGGGAAACAATGAGCAGTTCTTC
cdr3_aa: CASRREGNNEQFF

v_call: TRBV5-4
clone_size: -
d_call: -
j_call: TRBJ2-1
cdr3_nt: TGTGCCAGCAGCTCTCCATCCAATGAGCAGTTCTTC
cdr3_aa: CASSSPSNEQFF

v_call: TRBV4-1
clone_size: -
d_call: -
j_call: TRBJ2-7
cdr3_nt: TGCGCCAGCAGCCAAGCATTGGATTACTACGAGCAGTACTTC
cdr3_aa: CASSQALDYYEQYF

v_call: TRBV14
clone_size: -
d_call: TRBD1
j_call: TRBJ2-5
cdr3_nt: TGTGCCAGCAGCCAGGCTGGGACAGGGTTGGAGACCCAGTACTTC
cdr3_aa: CASSQAGTGLETQYF

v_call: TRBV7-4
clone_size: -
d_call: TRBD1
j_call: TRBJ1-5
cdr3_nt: TGTGCCAGCAGCTCATCCGGGACAGTACCCGATCAGCCCCAGCATTTT
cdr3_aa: CASSSSGTVPDQPQHF

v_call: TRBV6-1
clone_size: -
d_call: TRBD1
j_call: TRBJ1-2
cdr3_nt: TGTGCCAGCGCCCGGACAGGGGGCCTCTATGGCTACACCTTC
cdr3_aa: CASARTGGLYGYTF

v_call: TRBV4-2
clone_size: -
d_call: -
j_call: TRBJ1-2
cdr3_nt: TGTGCCAGCAGCCTTAACCGTTGGTCCTATGGCTACACCTTC
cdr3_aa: CASSLNRWSYGYTF

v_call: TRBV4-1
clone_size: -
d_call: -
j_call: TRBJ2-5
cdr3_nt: TGCGCCAGCAGCCAAGATCCACAGCAAGAGACCCAGTACTTC
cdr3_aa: CASSQDPQQETQYF

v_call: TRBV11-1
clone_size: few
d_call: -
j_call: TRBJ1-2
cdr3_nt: TGTGCCAGCACCACCGAGGCAAATGGCTACACCTTC
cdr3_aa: CASTTEANGYTF

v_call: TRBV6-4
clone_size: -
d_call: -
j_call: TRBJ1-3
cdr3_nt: TGTGCCAGCAGTGACTCACGAGTGACAACTGGAAACACCATATATTTT
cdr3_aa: CASSDSRVTTGNTIYF

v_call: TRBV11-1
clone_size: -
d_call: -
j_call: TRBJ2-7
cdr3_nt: TGTGCCAGCAGCTTGACCGGGAACCACCGCGAGCAGTACTTC
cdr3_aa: CASSLTGNHREQYF

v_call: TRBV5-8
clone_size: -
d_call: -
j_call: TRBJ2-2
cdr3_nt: TGTGCCAGTAACCAGGGACTTATTACCGGGGAGCTGTTTTTT
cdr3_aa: CASNQGLITGELFF

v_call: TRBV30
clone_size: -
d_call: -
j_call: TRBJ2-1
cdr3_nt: TGTGCCTACGAGCCGGCCTCCTACAATGAGCAGTTCTTC
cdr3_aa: CAYEPASYNEQFF

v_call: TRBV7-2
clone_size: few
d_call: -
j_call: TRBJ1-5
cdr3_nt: TGTGCCAGCAGCTTAGCGCCAGGGGGCAATCAGCCCCAGCATTTT
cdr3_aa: CASSLAPGGNQPQHF

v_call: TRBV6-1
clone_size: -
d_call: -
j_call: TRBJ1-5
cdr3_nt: TGTGCCAGCAATACACAGGGTGGTCAGCCCCAGCATTTT
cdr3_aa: CASNTQGGQPQHF

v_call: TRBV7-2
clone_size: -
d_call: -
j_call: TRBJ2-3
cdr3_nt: TGTGCCAGCAGCAACGAACTAGCAGATACGCAGTATTTT
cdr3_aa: CASSNELADTQYF

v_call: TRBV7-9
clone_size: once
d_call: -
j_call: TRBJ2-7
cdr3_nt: TGTGCCAGCAGCTCAGGGCCCCCCGAGCAGTACTTC
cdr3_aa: CASSSGPPEQYF

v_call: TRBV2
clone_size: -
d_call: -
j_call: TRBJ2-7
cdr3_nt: TGTGCCAGCAGTGATGATACACCTCGGAAGCAGTACTTC
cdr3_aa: CASSDDTPRKQYF

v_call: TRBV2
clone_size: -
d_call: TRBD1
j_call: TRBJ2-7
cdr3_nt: TGTGCCAGCAGTACTCCCGGGACAGCGATCTCCTACGAGCAGTACTTC
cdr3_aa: CASSTPGTAISYEQYF

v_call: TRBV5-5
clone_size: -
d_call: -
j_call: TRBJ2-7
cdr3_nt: TGTGCCAGCAGCTTGGCTAGAGGTACTTACGAGCAGTACTTC
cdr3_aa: CASSLARGTYEQYF

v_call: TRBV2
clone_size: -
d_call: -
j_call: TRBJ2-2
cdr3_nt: TGTGCCAGCACCCTCAACAGACCCAACACCGGGGAGCTGTTTTTT
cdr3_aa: CASTLNRPNTGELFF

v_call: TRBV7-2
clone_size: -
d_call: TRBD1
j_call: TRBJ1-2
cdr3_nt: TGTGCCAGCAGCGACGGGACAGCAACTTCCCAATATGGCTACACCTTC
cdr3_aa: CASSDGTATSQYGYTF

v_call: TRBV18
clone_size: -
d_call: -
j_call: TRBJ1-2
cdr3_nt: TGTGCCAGCTCAATCACCGACAGAGGGGGTTCTAACTATGGCTACACCTTC
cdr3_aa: CASSITDRGGSNYGYTF

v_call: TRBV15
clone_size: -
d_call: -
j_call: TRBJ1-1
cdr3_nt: TGTGCCACCAGCAGAGAGGGCGGGAATGAAGCTTTCTTT
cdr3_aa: CATSREGGNEAFF

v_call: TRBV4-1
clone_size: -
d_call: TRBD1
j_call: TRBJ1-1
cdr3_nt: TGCGCCAGCAGCCAAGTTTTGGACAGGGATCGTGAAGCTTTCTTT
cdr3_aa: CASSQVLDRDREAFF

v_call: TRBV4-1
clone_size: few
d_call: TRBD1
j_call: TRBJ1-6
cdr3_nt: TGCGCCAGCAGCCAAGGGACAGGGGATAATTCACCCCTCCACTTT
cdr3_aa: CASSQGTGDNSPLHF

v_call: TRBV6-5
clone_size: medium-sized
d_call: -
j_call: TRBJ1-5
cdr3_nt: TGTGCCAGCAGTTACTCGGGGGGGGCCGGTCAGCCCCAGCATTTT
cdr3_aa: CASSYSGGAGQPQHF